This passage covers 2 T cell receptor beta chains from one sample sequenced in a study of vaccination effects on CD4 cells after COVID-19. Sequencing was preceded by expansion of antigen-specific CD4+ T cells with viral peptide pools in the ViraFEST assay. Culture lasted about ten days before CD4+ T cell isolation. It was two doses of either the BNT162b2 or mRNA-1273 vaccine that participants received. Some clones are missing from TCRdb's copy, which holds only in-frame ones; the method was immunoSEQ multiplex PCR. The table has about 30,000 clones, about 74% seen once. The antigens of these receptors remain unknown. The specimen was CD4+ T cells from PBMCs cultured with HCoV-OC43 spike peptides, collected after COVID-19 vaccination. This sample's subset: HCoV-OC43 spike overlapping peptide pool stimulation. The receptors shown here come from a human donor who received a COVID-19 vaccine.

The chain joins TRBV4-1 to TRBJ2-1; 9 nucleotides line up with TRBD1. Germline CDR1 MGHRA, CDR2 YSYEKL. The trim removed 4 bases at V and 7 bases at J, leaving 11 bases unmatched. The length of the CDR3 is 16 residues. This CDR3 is CASSPVTGQGINEQFF. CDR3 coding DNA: TGCGCCAGCAGCCCCGTAACGGGACAGGGAATAAATGAGCAGTTCTTC.

The DNA of the CDR3 is TGTGCCAGCAGTCGGGAACAGGGGGCGCATGGGGCCAACGTCCTGACTTTC. It encodes CASSREQGAHGANVLTF. This chain uses TRBV6-6 with TRBJ2-6, with TRBD1 matching over 9 bases. V trimming: 5 bases; J trimming: 3 bases; junction bases outside the gene matches: 8. CDR3 size: 17 residues. From germline, CDR1 is MNHNY and CDR2 SVGAGI (reference sequence).